Listed below are T cell receptor beta chains from one sample, sequenced in a study of CD8+ T cells in alopecia areata. Generated by immunoSEQ multiplex PCR, the TCRdb table keeps only in-frame clones and is missing some. The sample has some 170,000 clones; 50% to 60% are singletons. Sequenced material: CD4+ T cells sorted from blood, taken at week 0. The source is a human donor with alopecia areata. CDR3s include the opening cysteine and the closing phenylalanine or tryptophan. A D gene is named only where the DNA matches it firmly. The size field is filled for only some rows; it gives once, few, many or a size class.

>TRBV11-2|many|TRBJ2-1|-
TGTGCCAGCAGCTTAGAAATTTTGGGGGAACAGTTCTTC
CASSLEILGEQFF
>TRBV29-1|-|TRBJ1-1|-
TGCAGCGTTGCACCCCGACGGTCGAACACTGAAGCTTTCTTT
CSVAPRRSNTEAFF
>TRBV6-5|-|TRBJ2-5|-
TGTGCCAGCAGTTACGGGTACGGGGCAGGGCGAGAGACCCAGTACTTC
CASSYGYGAGRETQYF
>TRBV6-5|-|TRBJ2-7|-
TGTGCCAGCACCCAAGGGAGATACTCCTACGAGCAGTACTTC
CASTQGRYSYEQYF
>TRBV29-1|-|TRBJ2-6|TRBD1
TGCAGCGTCCGGACCCAGGGGGTATCTGGGGCCAACGTCCTGACTTTC
CSVRTQGVSGANVLTF
>TRBV25-1|-|TRBJ2-3|TRBD2
TGTGCCACCGAGATAGCGGGGGCCCGCACAGATACGCAGTATTTT
CATEIAGARTDTQYF
>TRBV2|-|TRBJ2-7|-
TGTGCCAGCTTAAAGGGTCCCTACGAGCAGTACTTC
CASLKGPYEQYF
>TRBV7-9|-|TRBJ2-1|-
TGTGCCAGCAGCTCGGGGGATTGGAATGAGCAGTTCTTC
CASSSGDWNEQFF
>TRBV28|few|TRBJ1-1|-
TGTGCCAGCAGTTTTAGCGGGGCGGAGAACACTGAAGCTTTCTTT
CASSFSGAENTEAFF
>TRBV6-5|once|TRBJ2-2|TRBD2
TGTGCCAGCAGCCCCGGGGGGTACGGGGAGCTGTTTTTT
CASSPGGYGELFF
>TRBV12-5|once|TRBJ1-6|-
TGTGCTAGTGGTTTGGCATCGCAGGCCCTCCACTTT
CASGLASQALHF
>TRBV30|-|TRBJ2-1|TRBD2
TGTGCCTGGAGTGTACTGCCTAGCGGGGGGCCGAGCTCCTACAATGAGCAGTTCTTC
CAWSVLPSGGPSSYNEQFF
>TRBV30|few|TRBJ2-1|TRBD2
TGTACCGGCGGGGGGACCTGGGTCTTCTCCTACAATGAGCAGTTCTTC
CTGGGTWVFSYNEQFF
>TRBV30|few|TRBJ2-1|-
TGTGCCTGGAGTGGAACGAAGCTAGGGCAGGTGGGATATGAGCAGTTCTTC
CAWSGTKLGQVGYEQFF
>TRBV25-1|-|TRBJ2-6|-
TGTGCCAGCAGTGACTCATCCACAATCTCTGGGGCCAACGTCCTGACTTTC
CASSDSSTISGANVLTF
>TRBV6-5|once|TRBJ2-1|TRBD1
TGTGCCAGCAGTAAATCGGGACAGGTTCTGTTCTTC
CASSKSGQVLFF
>TRBV10-3|-|TRBJ1-5|-
TGTGCCATCAGTGAGTCGTCCGATCAGCCCCAGCATTTT
CAISESSDQPQHF
>TRBV27|-|TRBJ1-5|-
TGTGCCAGCACCGGAGTCCAGCCCCAGCATTTT
CASTGVQPQHF
>TRBV29-1|-|TRBJ2-1|-
TGCAGCGCCGATCGCAGGGCTCCAAACAATGAGCAGTTCTTC
CSADRRAPNNEQFF
>TRBV11-2|few|TRBJ2-5|-
TGTGCCAGCAGCTTAGGTTTCGGCGTTCAAGAGACCCAGTACTTC
CASSLGFGVQETQYF
>TRBV29-1|-|TRBJ2-5|-
TGCAGCGCTCAACCCCAGGGGGGGGCCCAGTACTTC
CSAQPQGGAQYF
>TRBV11-1|-|TRBJ2-2|-
TGTGCCAGCAGCCCAGAAGGGACCGGGGAGCTGTTTTTT
CASSPEGTGELFF
>TRBV5-1|-|TRBJ2-7|-
TGCGCCAGCCAACCGGGACATCGCACCTACGAGCAGTACTTC
CASQPGHRTYEQYF
>TRBV5-1|few|TRBJ1-2|-
TGCGCCAGCAGCTCGACGGCTTCGACCAACTATGGCTACACCTTC
CASSSTASTNYGYTF
>TRBV30|-|TRBJ2-3|-
TGTGCCTGGAGCCGGGACCACACAGATACGCAGTATTTT
CAWSRDHTDTQYF
>TRBV14|-|TRBJ1-1|-
TGTGCCAGCAGCCAAGGAAGGCATTTCGGTGAAGCTTTCTTT
CASSQGRHFGEAFF
>TRBV5-6|few|TRBJ1-1|-
TGTGCCAGCAGCTTGGAGGGGAGGAGGGCAGGGAAAGCTTTCTTT
CASSLEGRRAGKAFF
>TRBV23-1|few|TRBJ1-1|-
TGCGCCAGCAGTCAATGCCAGGAGTACACTGAAGCTTTCTTT
CASSQCQEYTEAFF
>TRBV7-2|-|TRBJ2-3|TRBD2
TGTGCCAGCAGCTTAGCCCAAGCGGGGGGGCGGTTT
CASSLAQAGGRF
>TRBV7-9|-|TRBJ1-2|-
TGTGCCAGCAGCCCCCAGGCGGGTTATGGCTACACCTTC
CASSPQAGYGYTF
>TRBV5-6|-|TRBJ2-2|-
TGTGCCAGCAGCTTGGTGGACACCCCGAACACCGGGGAGCTGTTTTTT
CASSLVDTPNTGELFF
>TRBV7-2|few|TRBJ2-6|-
TGTGCCAGCAGCTTAGGGACTGGGGCCAACGTCCTGACTTTC
CASSLGTGANVLTF
>TRBV10-3|-|TRBJ2-7|TRBD1
TGTGCCATCAGCCCCCCTGAGGGGACAGGGGGTTACGAGCAGTACTTC
CAISPPEGTGGYEQYF
>TRBV5-1|-|TRBJ2-2|-
TGCGCCAGCAGCTTGGACAGGGAGCTGTTTTTT
CASSLDRELFF
>TRBV2|-|TRBJ2-3|TRBD1
TGTGCCAGGAGGGGAACAGGGGGTCCAGATACGCAGTATTTT
CARRGTGGPDTQYF
>TRBV6-5|-|TRBJ1-1|-
TGTGCCAGCAGTTACGGCCTTACCATGAACACTGAAGCTTTCTTT
CASSYGLTMNTEAFF
>TRBV6-5|once|TRBJ2-7|-
TGTGCCAGCACCAAACCAACCCCTCCCTACGAGCAGTACTTC
CASTKPTPPYEQYF
>TRBV4-1|once|TRBJ2-7|-
TGCGCCAGCAGCCAAGGGGACTCTAGCTCCTACGAGCAGTACTTC
CASSQGDSSSYEQYF
>TRBV13|-|TRBJ2-7|TRBD2
TGTGCCAGCAGCTTAGACCGGGGGAGGGTCTACGAGCAGTACTTC
CASSLDRGRVYEQYF
>TRBV10-3|-|TRBJ2-2|TRBD1
TGTGCCATCAGTGAAGACAGGGGAGCCGGGGAGCTGTTTTTT
CAISEDRGAGELFF